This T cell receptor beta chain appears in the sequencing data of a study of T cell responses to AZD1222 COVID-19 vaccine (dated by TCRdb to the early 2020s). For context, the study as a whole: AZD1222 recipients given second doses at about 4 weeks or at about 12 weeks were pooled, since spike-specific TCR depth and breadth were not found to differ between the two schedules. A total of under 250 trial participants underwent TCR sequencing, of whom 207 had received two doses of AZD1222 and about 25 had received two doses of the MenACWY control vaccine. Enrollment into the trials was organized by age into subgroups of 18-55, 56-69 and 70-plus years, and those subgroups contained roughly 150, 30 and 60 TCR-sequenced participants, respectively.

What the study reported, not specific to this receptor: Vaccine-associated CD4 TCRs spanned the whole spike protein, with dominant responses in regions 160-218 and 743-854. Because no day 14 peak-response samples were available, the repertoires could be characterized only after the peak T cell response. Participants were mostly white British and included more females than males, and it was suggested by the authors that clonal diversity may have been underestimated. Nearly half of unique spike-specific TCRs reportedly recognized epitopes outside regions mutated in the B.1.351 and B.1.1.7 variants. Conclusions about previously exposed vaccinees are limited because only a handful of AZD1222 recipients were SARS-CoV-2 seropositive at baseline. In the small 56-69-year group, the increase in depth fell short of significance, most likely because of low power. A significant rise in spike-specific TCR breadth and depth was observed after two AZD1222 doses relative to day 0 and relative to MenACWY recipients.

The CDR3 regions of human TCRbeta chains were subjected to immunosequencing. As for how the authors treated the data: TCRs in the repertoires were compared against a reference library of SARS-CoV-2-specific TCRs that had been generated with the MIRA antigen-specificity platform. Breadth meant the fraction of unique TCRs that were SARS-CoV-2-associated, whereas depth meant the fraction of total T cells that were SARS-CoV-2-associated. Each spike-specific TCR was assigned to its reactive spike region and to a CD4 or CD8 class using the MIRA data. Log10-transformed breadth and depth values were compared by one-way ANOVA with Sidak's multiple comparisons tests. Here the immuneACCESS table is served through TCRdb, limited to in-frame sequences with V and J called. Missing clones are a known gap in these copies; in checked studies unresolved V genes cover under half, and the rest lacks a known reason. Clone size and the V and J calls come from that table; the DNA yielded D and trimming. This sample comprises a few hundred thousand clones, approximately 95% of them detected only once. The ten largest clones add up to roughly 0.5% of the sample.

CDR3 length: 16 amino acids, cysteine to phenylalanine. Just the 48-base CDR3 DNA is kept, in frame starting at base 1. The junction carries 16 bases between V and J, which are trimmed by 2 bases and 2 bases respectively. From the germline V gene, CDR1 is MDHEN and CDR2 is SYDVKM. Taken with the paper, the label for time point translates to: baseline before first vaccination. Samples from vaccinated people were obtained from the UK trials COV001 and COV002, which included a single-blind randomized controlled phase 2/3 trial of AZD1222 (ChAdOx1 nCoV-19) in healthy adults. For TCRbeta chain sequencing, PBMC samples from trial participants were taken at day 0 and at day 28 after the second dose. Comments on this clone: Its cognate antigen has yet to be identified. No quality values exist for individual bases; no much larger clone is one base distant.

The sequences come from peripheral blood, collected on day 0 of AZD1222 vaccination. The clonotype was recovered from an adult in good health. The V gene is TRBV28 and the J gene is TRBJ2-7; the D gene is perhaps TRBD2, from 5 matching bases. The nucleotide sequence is TGTGCCAGCAGTTTACTAACTAGAACCCTAACCTACGAGCAGTACTTC. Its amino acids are CASSLLTRTLTYEQYF.